The next 27 T cell receptor beta chains were all read from a single sample in a study of patients and donors after allogeneic stem cell transplantation. TCRdb re-called the RT-PCR reads through MiXCR, storing one row per CDR3 protein. The profile shows about 2,900 distinct CDR3 sequences, roughly 5.4% of them singletons. The sequenced sample consisted of blood, either unsorted or a sorted T cell fraction (not recorded which). These receptor sequences come from a human donor who was either an allogeneic HSCT recipient or a stem cell or donor lymphocyte infusion donor (not recorded which). It is not recorded whose cells these are; they may come from a transplant donor.

This clonotype is medium-sized in the sample. The chain combines TRBV5-1 with TRBJ2-7; no firm D call. With 0 bases removed from V and 7 bases from J, the gap between germline ends came to 5 bases. CDR1 is SGHRS, CDR2 YFSETQ, per germline. This CDR3 has 11 residues. The chain's CDR3 is CASSLGGEQYF. Written as DNA, the CDR3 is TGCGCCAGCAGCTTGGGTGGGGAGCAGTACTTC.

This clonotype is labeled medium-sized. The chain couples TRBV6-5 to TRBJ2-4; a weak D match, TRBD1 (7 bases). The CDR3 extends over 13 amino acids. Trimming shortened V by 11 bases and J by 5 bases, and 16 bases separated the two germline ends. Per the germline V gene, CDR1 is MNHEY and CDR2 is SVGAGI. The DNA of the CDR3 is TGTGCCTCATACAGGGGAGGAGAAAACATTCAGTACTTC. Its translation: CASYRGGENIQYF.

This clonotype is medium-sized (0.01 to 0.1%) by share. The chain is built from TRBV7-3 and TRBJ2-1; TRBD2 agrees at 9 bases. Germline-derived CDR1 and CDR2 are SGHTA and FQGTGA. The V gene end was trimmed by 5 bases and the J gene end by 9 bases; junction bases not matched to a gene: 14. The CDR3 consists of 16 residues. The CDR3 DNA sequence: TGTGCCAGCAGCCCACCCGGGGCGGGAGGGCAGAGTGAGCAGTTCTTC. Its translation is CASSPPGAGGQSEQFF.

This clonotype counts as medium-sized (0.01 to 0.1%). The chain recombines TRBV10-3 with TRBJ2-3; D perhaps matches TRBD1 (6 bases). Germline CDR1 ENHRY, CDR2 SYGVKD. This CDR3 contains 14 residues. Trimming stripped 10 bases from V and 6 bases from J, with 20 bases between. CDR3 coding DNA: TGTGCCACCCACAGGGAATTCGTTCGGGATACGCAGTATTTT. Amino acids: CATHREFVRDTQYF.

Judged by abundance, this clonotype is large (0.1 to 1%). CDR3 in DNA: TGCGCCAGCAGCTTCGGGAATACGAACACCGGGGAGCTGTTTTTT. This codes for CASSFGNTNTGELFF. J is TRBJ2-2 and V is TRBV5-1; possibly TRBD2 for D (5 bases). This CDR3 has 15 amino acids. V gave up 2 bases and J gave up 0 bases, with 8 bases separating them. Germline CDR1 and CDR2: SGHRS and YFSETQ.

This chain uses TRBV30 with TRBJ2-7, with 10 bases matching TRBD1. The CDR3 is 14 residues long. The J segment lost 2 bases and the V segment lost 4 bases, leaving 5 bases of the junction unmatched. The germline CDR1 and CDR2 sequences are GTSNPN and SVGIG (reference sequence). In DNA, the CDR3 is TGTGCCTGGAAGGGACAGGGGATCGCCTACGAGCAGTACTTC. Encoded protein: CAWKGQGIAYEQYF.

This clonotype is medium-sized (0.01 to 0.1%). J is TRBJ1-4 and V is TRBV5-4; 9 bases line up with TRBD1. The germline gives CDR1 SGHNT, CDR2 YYREEE (reference sequence). This CDR3 is 15 amino acids long. V lost 4 bases, J lost 4 bases, and 5 bases stayed unmatched. The CDR3 region is CASSTNRGLNEKLFF. The DNA of the CDR3 is TGTGCCAGCAGCACGAACAGGGGGCTTAATGAAAAACTGTTTTTT.

By proportion, this clonotype is medium-sized. The chain joins TRBV6-2 or TRBV6-3 to TRBJ2-1; D possibly uses TRBD1 or TRBD2 (5 bases each). The CDR3 length is 15 residues. With 6 bases removed from V and 5 bases from J, the gap between germline ends came to 17 bases. The germline V gene encodes CDR1 MNHEY and CDR2 SVGEGT. The CDR3 is CASSPVRGYNNEQFF. The CDR3 DNA reads as TGTGCCAGCAGCCCGGTTCGGGGCTATAACAATGAGCAGTTCTTC.

In this sample, this clonotype is medium-sized (0.01 to 0.1%). V and J are TRBV10-3 and TRBJ2-4, with TRBD2 as a possible D gene (6 bases). CDR1 ENHRY and CDR2 SYGVKD come from the germline V gene. This CDR3 comprises 11 residues. V lost 8 bases, J lost 7 bases, and 9 bases lay in between. As DNA, the CDR3 is TGTGCCATCGGTAGCGGCAACATTCAGTACTTC. Protein sequence: CAIGSGNIQYF.

The gene calls are TRBV28 and TRBJ2-4, with D possibly being TRBD1 (5 bases). The germline gives CDR1 MDHEN, CDR2 SYDVKM. V lost 4 bases, J lost 7 bases, and 14 bases lay in between. This CDR3 is built from 14 residues. CDR3 nucleotide sequence: TGTGCCAGCAGTTCCAGGGTAGGACGGAACATTCAGTACTTC. Translating it yields CASSSRVGRNIQYF. The whole variable domain, remainder taken from reference TRBV28 and TRBJ2-4, is DVKVTQSSRYLVKRTGEKVFLECVQDMDHENMFWYRQDPGLGLRLIYFSYDVKMKEKGDIPEGYSVSREKKERFSLILESASTNQTSMYLCASSSRVGRNIQYFGAGTRLSVL.

This clonotype is judged medium-sized. The chain has TRBV7-8 and TRBJ2-2; the D gene is possibly TRBD1 (7 bases). This CDR3 contains 17 residues. CDR1 is SGHVS and CDR2 is FQNEAQ in the germline V gene. V was clipped by 5 bases and J by 0 bases, with 16 bases between them. The chain's CDR3 is CASSPKTGRPNTGELFF. DNA of the CDR3: TGTGCCAGCAGCCCAAAGACAGGGAGGCCGAACACCGGGGAGCTGTTTTTT.

By frequency in the sample, this clonotype is medium-sized. The chain is built from TRBV7-9 and TRBJ2-5; the match to TRBD1 covers 10 bases. The CDR3 contains 15 residues. Germline CDR1 is SEHNR and CDR2 is FQNEAQ (reference sequence). V gave up 5 bases and J gave up 5 bases; unmatched junction bases: 8. The CDR3 sequence is CASSDDRGRSETQYF. In DNA form, the CDR3 reads TGTGCCAGCAGCGACGACAGGGGGCGTTCGGAGACCCAGTACTTC.

By share of the sample, this clonotype is medium-sized (0.01 to 0.1%). The chain recombines TRBV6-6 with TRBJ2-1; 13 bases are a match to TRBD2. The CDR3 spans 15 residues. V shed 6 bases, J shed 5 bases, and the junction held 4 bases outside the gene matches. Looked up from germline, CDR1 is MNHNY and CDR2 is SVGAGI (reference sequence). The CDR3, as DNA: TGTGCCAGCAGCCTACTAGCGGGAGGGAACAATGAGCAGTTCTTC. Its translation is CASSLLAGGNNEQFF.

A few counts support this clonotype. J is TRBJ2-7 and V is TRBV12-3 or TRBV12-4, with D possibly TRBD1 on 5 matching bases. The CDR3 has 14 amino acids. Trimming took off 9 bases at V and 5 bases at J, with 20 bases between the two ends. CDR3 loop: CASQARRALHEQYF. DNA for the CDR3: TGTGCCAGTCAAGCTCGCAGGGCCCTCCACGAGCAGTACTTC.

This clonotype is medium-sized (0.01 to 0.1%). The genes are TRBV4-1 and TRBJ2-3; D is uncertain. The CDR3 loop spans 13 amino acids. Looked up from germline, CDR1 is MGHRA and CDR2 is YSYEKL. The V and J ends lost 4 bases and 5 bases respectively, with 10 bases between them. CDR3 in DNA: TGCGCCAGCAGCCGGTTAGGAGTAGATACGCAGTATTTT. It codes for CASSRLGVDTQYF.

Only a few counts were recorded for this clonotype. J is TRBJ2-7 and V is TRBV29-1; D call uncertain. The V and J ends lost 2 bases and 3 bases respectively, with 8 bases between them. Germline CDR1 SQVTM, CDR2 ANQGSEA. The CDR3 length is 12 residues. The CDR3 sequence is CSVESKDYEQYF. The CDR3 coding sequence is TGCAGCGTTGAATCGAAGGACTACGAGCAGTACTTC.

In its sample, this clonotype ranks as medium-sized. This chain joins TRBV30 and TRBJ1-6, with a possible D match to TRBD1 (5 bases). Trimming pared 5 bases from V and 10 bases from J, leaving 18 bases between. This CDR3 spans 14 amino acids. Germline V gives CDR1 GTSNPN, CDR2 SVGIG (reference sequence). The CDR3 sequence is CAWGRIGGSSPLHF. The CDR3 bases are TGTGCCTGGGGACGAATCGGGGGTTCATCACCCCTCCACTTT.

This clonotype is labeled as medium-sized (0.01 to 0.1%). V and J are TRBV3-1 and TRBJ1-1; D gene unclear. V dropped 0 bases and J dropped 8 bases, with 13 bases sitting between them. The CDR3 loop spans 14 amino acids. Looked up from germline, CDR1 is LGHDT and CDR2 is YNNKEL (reference sequence). CDR3 nucleotide sequence: TGTGCCAGCAGCCAAGATTACGCCAGAACCGAAGCTTTCTTT. Its protein product is CASSQDYARTEAFF.

This clonotype has more than one count but fewer than ten. The chain employs TRBV10-2 and TRBJ2-3; no reliable D call. V was trimmed by 3 bases and J by 8 bases, leaving 9 bases between them. The CDR3 has 12 residues. Per the germline V gene, CDR1 is WSHSY and CDR2 is SAAADI. Here the CDR3 DNA reads TGCGCCAGCAGTGATTGGTTGGCTACGCAGTATTTT. Protein sequence: CASSDWLATQYF.

This clonotype was picked up a small number of times. The chain couples TRBV28 to TRBJ1-1, with 7 positions matching TRBD1. The CDR3 has 14 residues. V shed 7 bases, J shed 3 bases, and the junction held 8 bases outside the gene matches. Germline V gene data show CDR1 as MDHEN and CDR2 as SYDVKM. CDR3 sequence: CASIQGGLDTEAFF. In nucleotides, the CDR3 is TGTGCCAGCATCCAAGGGGGCCTAGACACTGAAGCTTTCTTT.

The chain has TRBV28 and TRBJ2-3; the match to TRBD2 covers 14 bases. Germline loops: CDR1 MDHEN, CDR2 SYDVKM. This CDR3 contains 16 residues. V shed 5 bases, J shed 3 bases, and the junction held 4 bases outside the gene matches. This CDR3 reads CASSRTSGRPTDTQYF. The CDR3 DNA reads as TGTGCCAGCAGTCGGACTAGCGGGAGGCCGACAGATACGCAGTATTTT. Using reference TRBV28 and TRBJ2-3 for the parts outside the CDR3, the full variable domain is DVKVTQSSRYLVKRTGEKVFLECVQDMDHENMFWYRQDPGLGLRLIYFSYDVKMKEKGDIPEGYSVSREKKERFSLILESASTNQTSMYLCASSRTSGRPTDTQYFGPGTRLTVL.

Relative to its sample, this clonotype is medium-sized. The chain couples TRBV7-8 to TRBJ2-6; D possibly uses TRBD1 or TRBD2 (5 bases each). Germline V CDR1 and CDR2: SGHVS, FQNEAQ. Trimming cost V 4 bases and J 4 bases, with 11 bases left between them. This CDR3 is 15 amino acids long. The CDR3 reads CASSSGSTGANVLTF. The CDR3 nucleotides are TGTGCCAGCAGCTCAGGGAGTACGGGGGCCAACGTCCTGACTTTC.

In its sample, this clonotype ranks as medium-sized (0.01 to 0.1%). V usage is TRBV6-2 or TRBV6-3 and J usage is TRBJ2-3, with 7 bases lining up with TRBD1. CDR1 is MNHEY and CDR2 is SVGEGT in the germline V gene. CDR3 length: 15 amino acids. Trimming removed 2 bases from V and 4 bases from J; junction bases left unmatched: 6. The CDR3, as DNA: TGTGCCAGCAGTTACAAGCCTCAGGGGGCAGATACGCAGTATTTT. It codes for CASSYKPQGADTQYF.

This clonotype came up a few times. The J gene is TRBJ2-7, the V gene TRBV20-1; D call uncertain. The V gene lost 6 bases and the J gene lost 5 bases, with 11 bases spanning the gap. Looked up from germline, CDR1 is DFQATT and CDR2 is SNEGSKA (reference sequence). The CDR3 runs 11 residues. The CDR3 region has the DNA TGCAGTGCCGACAAACTAAACGAGCAGTACTTC. Its translation is CSADKLNEQYF.

This clonotype was seen a handful of times. The chain combines TRBV12-3 or TRBV12-4 with TRBJ2-1; D ambiguous. The CDR3 runs to 10 residues. V was shortened by 6 bases and J by 5 bases, with 2 bases between the two germline ends. CDR3 sequence: CASRDNEQFF. The DNA of the CDR3 is TGTGCCAGCAGAGACAATGAGCAGTTCTTC.

This clonotype was found a few times. This chain links TRBV9 with TRBJ2-1; D is possibly TRBD2 (5 bases). CDR3 length: 14 amino acids. V gave up 3 bases and J gave up 10 bases, with 17 bases separating them. CDR1 and CDR2 from the germline V gene are SGDLS and YYNGEE. Here the CDR3 reads CASSETGGNIEQFF. For the CDR3, the DNA is TGTGCCAGCAGCGAGACTGGAGGAAACATCGAGCAGTTCTTC.

By sample share, this clonotype is medium-sized. The J gene is TRBJ2-1, the V gene TRBV6-1; TRBD2 matches 7 bases. Germline lookup yields CDR1 MNHNS and CDR2 SASEGT. The CDR3 covers 16 residues. Trimming at V came to 8 bases and at J to 3 bases, leaving 13 bases not matched to a gene. The CDR3 loop is CASSSTPGRSYNEQFF. The CDR3, as DNA: TGTGCCAGCTCATCCACCCCCGGGAGGAGCTACAATGAGCAGTTCTTC.